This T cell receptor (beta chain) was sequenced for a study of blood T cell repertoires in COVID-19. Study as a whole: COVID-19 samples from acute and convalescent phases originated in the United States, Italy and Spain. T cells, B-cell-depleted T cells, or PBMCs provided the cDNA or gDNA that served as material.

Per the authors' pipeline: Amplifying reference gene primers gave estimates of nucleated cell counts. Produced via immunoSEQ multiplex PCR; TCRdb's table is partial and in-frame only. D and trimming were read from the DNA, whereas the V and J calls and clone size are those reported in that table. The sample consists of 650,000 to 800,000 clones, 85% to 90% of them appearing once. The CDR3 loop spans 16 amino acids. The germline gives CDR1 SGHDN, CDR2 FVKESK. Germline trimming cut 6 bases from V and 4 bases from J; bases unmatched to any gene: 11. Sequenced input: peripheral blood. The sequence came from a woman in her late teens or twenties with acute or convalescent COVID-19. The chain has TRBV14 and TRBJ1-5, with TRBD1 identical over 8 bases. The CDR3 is CASSLRQGASNQPQHF. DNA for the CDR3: TGTGCCAGCAGTCTCAGGCAGGGGGCTAGTAATCAGCCCCAGCATTTT.